The 18 T cell receptor beta chains below were found in one sample sequenced in a study of blood T cell repertoires in COVID-19. The assay was immunoSEQ multiplex PCR, and TCRdb's table has in-frame clones only and misses some. The sample has around 160,000 clones, approximately 83% seen once; the top ten hold roughly 8%. Sequenced input: peripheral blood. These receptors all come from a woman in her sixties or seventies with COVID-19, enrolled during active disease.

J is TRBJ2-5 and V is TRBV27; D may be TRBD2 (6 bases). With 6 bases removed from V and 6 bases from J, the gap between germline ends came to 14 bases. Germline CDR1 and CDR2: MNHEY and SMNVEV (reference sequence). This CDR3 region has 13 residues. CDR3 amino acids: CASSPGGRQTQYF. The CDR3 region has the DNA TGTGCCAGCAGCCCCGGAGGGCGACAGACCCAGTACTTC.

This clone occurred once. This chain links TRBV4-1 with TRBJ1-3; no definite D call. The CDR3 totals 18 residues. The ends were cut back, 1 base at V and 0 bases at J, with 16 bases in the middle. Germline V gene data show CDR1 as MGHRA and CDR2 as YSYEKL. CDR3 amino acids: CASSQASTITPSGNTIYF. The DNA of the CDR3 is TGCGCCAGCAGCCAAGCTAGTACCATAACCCCCTCTGGAAACACCATATATTTT.

V and J are TRBV5-1 and TRBJ1-1; TRBD1 matches 9 bases. The CDR3 length is 17 residues. CDR1 and CDR2 (germline): SGHRS, YFSETQ. The J segment lost 5 bases and the V segment lost 4 bases, leaving 15 bases of the junction unmatched. The DNA of the CDR3 is TGCGCCAGCAGCGTCGCGGGACAGGGCCAGTTCGGTACTGAAGCTTTCTTT. It encodes CASSVAGQGQFGTEAFF.

The chain employs TRBV5-8 and TRBJ1-2; maybe TRBD1 (6 bases). Germline values: CDR1 SGHTS, CDR2 YDEGEE. The CDR3 spans 13 residues. Trimming removed 4 bases from V and 2 bases from J, with 9 bases in between. CDR3 coding DNA: TGTGCCAGCAGCAGACAGGAGAACTATGGCTACACCTTC. Translating gives CASSRQENYGYTF.

This chain uses TRBV7-8 with TRBJ1-6; 9 bases map to TRBD1. The germline CDR1 and CDR2 sequences are SGHVS and FQNEAQ. The CDR3 consists of 16 residues. The trim removed 6 bases at V and 12 bases at J, leaving 15 bases unmatched. CDR3 protein: CASSQTGGGYGEPLHF. In nucleotides, the CDR3 is TGTGCCAGCAGTCAAACAGGGGGCGGTTACGGAGAACCCCTCCACTTT.

J is TRBJ1-4 and V is TRBV7-9, with 7 positions matching TRBD1. The junction had 8 bases not matched to a gene; V was cut back by 5 bases and J by 5 bases. Germline values: CDR1 SEHNR, CDR2 FQNEAQ (reference sequence). This CDR3 is 15 amino acids long. The CDR3 spells CASSAISRGNEKLFF. CDR3 sequence (DNA): TGTGCCAGCAGCGCGATAAGCAGGGGGAATGAAAAACTGTTTTTT.

This clone has a single count. This rearrangement joins TRBV19 to TRBJ2-2; perhaps TRBD1 as D (6 bases). The V and J ends lost 5 bases and 3 bases respectively, with 16 bases between them. The CDR3 is made up of 16 amino acids. The germline V gene encodes CDR1 LNHDA and CDR2 SQIVND (reference sequence). The CDR3: CASSGSRGSHTGELFF. CDR3 bases: TGTGCCAGTAGTGGATCCAGGGGTTCGCACACCGGGGAGCTGTTTTTT.

In its sample, this clone was seen a few times. The chain joins TRBV7-9 to TRBJ1-1, with TRBD1 as a possible D gene (5 bases). The CDR3 runs to 15 residues. With 4 bases removed from V and 4 bases from J, the gap between germline ends came to 16 bases. The germline V gene has CDR1 SEHNR and CDR2 FQNEAQ (reference sequence). The CDR3 DNA reads as TGTGCCAGCAGCTCCCCGACCTTTCAGGGCACTGAAGCTTTCTTT. As protein: CASSSPTFQGTEAFF.

The J gene is TRBJ1-1, the V gene TRBV9; 7 nucleotides match TRBD1. J gave up 7 bases and V 4 bases, and 7 bases lay outside the gene matches. From germline, CDR1 is SGDLS and CDR2 YYNGEE. This CDR3 contains 13 residues. The CDR3 DNA follows: TGTGCCAGCAGCTCGGGACAGACCCGTGAAGCTTTCTTT. It is translated as CASSSGQTREAFF.

This chain joins TRBV7-9 and TRBJ1-6; 7 bases are a match to TRBD1. The CDR3 has 16 residues. Trimming cost V 5 bases and J 2 bases; bases outside gene matches: 6. Germline V gene data show CDR1 as SEHNR and CDR2 as FQNEAQ (reference sequence). CDR3 DNA sequence: TGTGCCAGCAGCCCACCGGGACAGCCCTATAATTCACCCCTCCACTTT. Its protein product is CASSPPGQPYNSPLHF.

This clone was observed once. This rearrangement joins TRBV9 to TRBJ1-1; the match to TRBD1 covers 7 bases. The germline V gene has CDR1 SGDLS and CDR2 YYNGEE. The CDR3 loop spans 15 amino acids. With 3 bases clipped from V and 4 bases from J, the junction kept 9 bases outside the gene matches. CDR3 in amino acids: CASSETTGVGTEAFF. The DNA for the CDR3 is TGTGCCAGCAGCGAGACAACAGGGGTGGGCACTGAAGCTTTCTTT.

The rearrangement joins TRBV4-1 to TRBJ2-1, with 11 bases identical to TRBD2. Trimming removed 3 bases from V and 4 bases from J; junction bases left unmatched: 2. The CDR3 is 15 amino acids. Germline assignment: CDR1 MGHRA and CDR2 YSYEKL. CDR3 amino acids: CASSHPSGGYNEQFF. DNA for the CDR3: TGCGCCAGCAGCCACCCTAGCGGGGGGTACAATGAGCAGTTCTTC.

The chain links TRBV7-2 to TRBJ1-4; D ambiguous. CDR3 length: 15 amino acids. The germline V gene encodes CDR1 SGHTA and CDR2 FQGNSA. Trimming left V 2 bases short and J 7 bases short, with 14 bases between. The CDR3 DNA reads TGTGCCAGCAGCTTAACCCGTGGAGAGGGTGAAAAACTGTTTTTT. Amino acid sequence: CASSLTRGEGEKLFF.

The CDR3 nucleotides read TGCAGCGCCGGGGAGGGTGAAGCTTTCTTT. Translating gives CSAGEGEAFF. J is TRBJ1-1 and V is TRBV29-1, with D unresolved. V was trimmed by 7 bases and J by 7 bases, leaving 10 bases between them. CDR3 length: 10 amino acids. CDR1 is SQVTM, CDR2 ANQGSEA, per germline.

This chain uses TRBV6-6 with TRBJ1-2; a possible D gene is TRBD1 (5 bases). Trimming stripped 2 bases from V and 2 bases from J, with 9 bases between. CDR3 length equals 14 residues. CDR1 is MNHNY, CDR2 SVGAGI, per germline (reference sequence). In DNA form, the CDR3 reads TGTGCCAGCAGTTACCGAACAGGAAACTATGGCTACACCTTC. It is translated as CASSYRTGNYGYTF.

This clone showed up just once. DNA for the CDR3: TGTGCCAGCAGCTTGGGTCGGGGGTCCCGAGAGACCCAGTACTTC. Amino acid sequence: CASSLGRGSRETQYF. The rearrangement links TRBV5-4 to TRBJ2-5; a possible D gene is TRBD2 (6 bases). Trimming removed 0 bases from V and 4 bases from J, with 13 bases in between. Germline V gives CDR1 SGHNT, CDR2 YYREEE (reference sequence). The CDR3 spans 15 residues.

The chain links TRBV2 to TRBJ2-7, with a tentative D call TRBD2 (5 bases). Germline V CDR1 and CDR2: SNHLY, FYNNEI. The CDR3 runs to 14 residues. The V end lost 6 bases, the J end lost 2 bases, and 14 bases lay between the germline ends. The CDR3: CASRLGGTTYEQYF. DNA of the CDR3: TGTGCCAGCAGACTAGGCGGTACCACCTACGAGCAGTACTTC.

V and J are TRBV10-3 and TRBJ2-6, with D maybe TRBD1 (6 bases). Deletions cut 7 bases from V and 0 bases from J, with 13 bases between. This CDR3 has 16 amino acids. The germline V gene has CDR1 ENHRY and CDR2 SYGVKD. CDR3 sequence: CAITFDRSSGANVLTF. For the CDR3, the DNA is TGTGCCATCACCTTCGACAGGTCCTCTGGGGCCAACGTCCTGACTTTC.